This TCR beta chain was sequenced during a study of long-term antiretroviral therapy in people with HIV. At the survey level, the v3.0 immunoSEQ assay was run. Repertoires were generated with immunoSEQ multiplex PCR, while TCRdb's copy carries only in-frame clones and drops some. The table shows about 23,000 clones, with approximately 86% occurring only once. The study drew at least one pre-ART and at least two post-ART PBMC samples from every donor. HIV-positive participants all received treatment in the United States. Samples held about 1-11 million cryopreserved PBMC before DNA extraction. V trimming: 4 bases; J trimming: 2 bases; junction bases outside the gene matches: 4. CDR1 LGHNA and CDR2 YNFKEQ come from the germline V gene. The CDR3 runs to 16 residues.

The V and J genes are TRBV4-2 and TRBJ2-2, with 10 nucleotides matching TRBD1. This clonotype originated in a man aged 35-49 years with HIV. The sample consisted of unsorted PBMCs, taken 1.6 years after starting antiretroviral therapy. CDR3 nucleotide sequence: TGTGCCAGCAGCCCGACAGGGGGCAGAAACACCGGGGAGCTGTTTTTT. Translating it yields CASSPTGGRNTGELFF.